This paragraph covers one T cell receptor beta chain sequence. Its antigen is currently unknown. The data derive from a study of beta chain features in type 1 diabetes. The collection from each donor was one heparinised blood draw averaging approximately 110 mL. The authors sorted CD4+ naive, central memory, regulatory and stem cell-like memory cells via CD45RO/CCR7/CD25/CD127/CD95/CD27. Study-wide findings and caveats: The study found fewer insertions and more deletions at VDJ junctions in type 1 diabetes patients. Patients showed naive, central memory and Treg TCRB repertoires that appeared more similar than those of healthy donors.

The study reverse transcribed the entire isolated RNA, so it sequenced expressed TCRB transcripts. Repertoires were generated with immunoSEQ multiplex PCR, while TCRdb's copy carries only in-frame clones and drops some. The data show around 250,000 clones, over 12% seen once. CDR1 is SEHNR and CDR2 is FQNEAQ in the germline V gene (reference sequence). Trimming removed 1 base from V and 0 bases from J, with 10 bases in between. CDR3 length: 15 amino acids. V gene TRBV7-9 combines with J gene TRBJ2-7; unclear D gene. Material: naive CD4+ T cells from blood. This clonotype was obtained from a woman in her thirties or forties in good health. The CDR3 is CASSLGEWASYEQYF. The CDR3 DNA sequence: TGTGCCAGCAGCTTAGGCGAGTGGGCCTCCTACGAGCAGTACTTC.